This entry lists 20 T cell receptor beta chains sequenced from one sample in a study of shared clonotypes between healthy human individuals. This table comes from immunoSEQ multiplex PCR, and its TCRdb copy is limited to in-frame clones, with some not included. The data contain approximately 1.5 million clones, 98% to 99% of them singletons. What was sequenced was naive CD4+ T cells sorted from blood. Subset defined: CD45RA+ positively selected. These TCRs come from a man younger than 45 in good health.

The chain is built from TRBV6-1 and TRBJ1-1; no definite D call. CDR3 size: 14 residues. V was shortened by 5 bases and J by 2 bases, with 12 bases between the two germline ends. Germline V CDR1 and CDR2: MNHNS, SASEGT. CDR3: CASSIQIGNTEAFF. In DNA, the CDR3 is TGTGCCAGCAGTATCCAGATTGGAAACACTGAAGCTTTCTTT.

As concerns this clone: In the same sample, other DNA sequences code for this CDR3. V is TRBV20-1 and J is TRBJ2-7; D gene ambiguous. With 3 bases removed from V and 2 bases from J, the gap between germline ends came to 5 bases. The CDR3 spans 11 residues. Germline V gene lookup returns CDR1 DFQATT and CDR2 SNEGSKA (reference sequence). CDR3 sequence reads: CSARRTYEQYF. Written as DNA, the CDR3 is TGCAGTGCTAGGAGAACCTACGAGCAGTACTTC.

The rearrangement joins TRBV10-3 to TRBJ1-1; no clear D. The CDR3 is 13 residues long. The V end was cut by 11 bases, the J end by 1 base, with 14 bases between. Germline V gives CDR1 ENHRY, CDR2 SYGVKD. CDR3: CASGGRPNTEAFF. The DNA of the CDR3 is TGTGCCTCTGGAGGGCGGCCGAACACTGAAGCTTTCTTT.

This rearrangement joins TRBV5-1 to TRBJ2-3; 15 bases are a match to TRBD2. J gave up 0 bases and V 4 bases, and 9 bases lay outside the gene matches. The CDR3 sequence is 19 residues long. The germline V gene encodes CDR1 SGHRS and CDR2 YFSETQ. The CDR3 nucleotides read TGCGCCAGCAGCGGGGGGACTAGCGGGAGGCCCTCTAGCACAGATACGCAGTATTTT. Residues: CASSGGTSGRPSSTDTQYF.

This clone was picked up one time. The V call is TRBV27, the J call TRBJ1-5, with TRBD1 matching over 12 bases. V trimming: 10 bases; J trimming: 9 bases; junction bases outside the gene matches: 13. The CDR3 sequence is 15 residues long. Germline values: CDR1 MNHEY, CDR2 SMNVEV (reference sequence). The CDR3 reads CATGQGASFPTPQHF. The CDR3 nucleotides are TGTGCCACGGGACAGGGGGCCTCTTTTCCAACGCCCCAGCATTTT.

The chain is built from TRBV4-3 and TRBJ2-7; no firm D call. V was shortened by 0 bases and J by 3 bases, with 18 bases between the two germline ends. CDR1 is LGHNA, CDR2 YSLEER, per germline. The CDR3 has 17 residues. CDR3 sequence (DNA): TGCGCCAGCAGCCAAGATGCCGCGCGCGGCTCCTTCTACGAGCAGTACTTC. It is translated as CASSQDAARGSFYEQYF.

Concerning this clone itself: Other nucleotide sequences in the sample specify the same CDR3. The rearrangement links TRBV28 to TRBJ1-2; D uncertain. Germline CDR1 MDHEN, CDR2 SYDVKM. This CDR3 comprises 12 residues. V was trimmed by 2 bases and J by 5 bases, leaving 6 bases between them. The chain's CDR3 is CASSLRAYGYTF. The DNA for the CDR3 is TGTGCCAGCAGTTTACGGGCGTATGGCTACACCTTC.

The V gene is TRBV5-1, the J gene TRBJ2-7; 7 bases are a match to TRBD1. Losses at the gene ends were 3 bases for V and 0 bases for J; bases not matched to a gene: 6. The germline V gene has CDR1 SGHRS and CDR2 YFSETQ. This CDR3 is built from 15 residues. CDR3: CASSSLTGSSYEQYF. The DNA of the CDR3 is TGCGCCAGCAGCTCCTTGACAGGGAGCTCCTACGAGCAGTACTTC.

This clone was observed once. The gene calls are TRBV2 and TRBJ2-7, with D possibly being TRBD2 (6 bases). There are 14 residues in the CDR3. The germline CDR1 and CDR2 sequences are SNHLY and FYNNEI. V gave up 3 bases and J gave up 3 bases, with 12 bases separating them. Here the CDR3 reads CASSDWMRDYEQYF. The DNA of the CDR3 is TGTGCCAGCAGTGACTGGATGCGGGACTACGAGCAGTACTTC.

The gene calls are TRBV9 and TRBJ2-3; TRBD2 agrees at 13 bases. The CDR3 runs to 17 residues. V shed 2 bases, J shed 6 bases, and the junction held 9 bases outside the gene matches. Germline loops: CDR1 SGDLS, CDR2 YYNGEE. This CDR3 reads CASSVTTSGRQGDTQYF. The CDR3 region has the DNA TGTGCCAGCAGCGTGACGACTAGCGGGAGGCAAGGGGATACGCAGTATTTT.

The gene calls are TRBV7-9 and TRBJ2-2, with 8 bases aligning to TRBD1. With V trimmed by 5 bases and J by 6 bases, 5 bases remained unmatched. Germline lookup yields CDR1 SEHNR and CDR2 FQNEAQ (reference sequence). The CDR3 is 14 residues long. CDR3 in amino acids: CASSTRTGPGELFF. CDR3 DNA: TGTGCCAGCAGCACGCGGACAGGGCCCGGGGAGCTGTTTTTT.

A word on this clone: The identical CDR3 is also encoded by other nucleotide sequences in the sample. J is TRBJ2-1 and V is TRBV20-1; D gene ambiguous. The CDR3 totals 11 residues. Germline values: CDR1 DFQATT, CDR2 SNEGSKA (reference sequence). The V gene lost 0 bases and the J gene lost 6 bases, with 3 bases spanning the gap. CDR3 sequence: CSARDPNEQFF. The CDR3 DNA is TGCAGTGCTAGAGATCCCAATGAGCAGTTCTTC.

The V and J genes are TRBV18 and TRBJ1-5; no firm D call. The germline gives CDR1 KGHSH, CDR2 LQKENI. Trimming took off 3 bases at V and 2 bases at J, with 17 bases between the two ends. The CDR3 loop spans 17 amino acids. The CDR3 coding sequence is TGTGCCAGCTCACCCTTGTCGAGACGGCAGGGCAATCAGCCCCAGCATTTT. Residues: CASSPLSRRQGNQPQHF.

This clone was counted a single time. The CDR3 loop reads CASRADSSYNEQFF. CDR3 bases: TGTGCCAGTAGAGCGGACAGCTCCTACAATGAGCAGTTCTTC. This rearrangement joins TRBV2 to TRBJ2-1; D perhaps matches TRBD1 (6 bases). This CDR3 has 14 amino acids. Trimming took off 9 bases at V and 0 bases at J, with 12 bases between the two ends. The germline gives CDR1 SNHLY, CDR2 FYNNEI.

This clone has just one count. CDR3 sequence reads: CASREGSYNEQFF. The CDR3 DNA reads TGTGCCAGCAGGGAGGGCTCCTACAATGAGCAGTTCTTC. The chain joins TRBV11-2 to TRBJ2-1; maybe TRBD2 (6 bases). CDR1 SGHAT and CDR2 FQNNGV come from the germline V gene. The CDR3 consists of 13 residues. Trimming took off 6 bases at V and 0 bases at J, with 6 bases between the two ends.

The chain has TRBV7-8 and TRBJ1-2, with 8 bases aligning to TRBD1. Germline-derived CDR1 and CDR2 are SGHVS and FQNEAQ. V was pared by 5 bases and J by 6 bases, with 5 bases of the junction left unmatched. The CDR3 totals 13 residues. The CDR3 is CASSPDRGHGYTF. The CDR3 DNA follows: TGTGCCAGCAGCCCTGACAGGGGACATGGCTACACCTTC.

V usage is TRBV29-1 and J usage is TRBJ2-1, with unresolved D. V was pared by 4 bases and J by 2 bases, with 9 bases between. The CDR3 loop spans 13 amino acids. Looked up from germline, CDR1 is SQVTM and CDR2 is ANQGSEA. CDR3 DNA sequence: TGCAGCGTTGGGGTTAGTACCTACAATGAGCAGTTCTTC. Encoded protein: CSVGVSTYNEQFF.

The chain links TRBV6-5 to TRBJ2-7, with a weak D call TRBD2 (5 bases). V dropped 7 bases and J dropped 2 bases, with 15 bases sitting between them. Germline V gene lookup returns CDR1 MNHEY and CDR2 SVGAGI. The CDR3 has 14 residues. In DNA form, the CDR3 reads TGTGCCAGCACCGGACTGACTGCGCCCTACGAGCAGTACTTC. Its protein is CASTGLTAPYEQYF.

This clone was found once. The rearrangement uses TRBV9 and TRBJ1-2, with 8 bases that match TRBD1. This CDR3 region has 14 residues. CDR1 SGDLS and CDR2 YYNGEE come from the germline V gene. Unmatched junction bases numbered 5, after V lost 3 bases and J lost 4 bases. The CDR3 DNA follows: TGTGCCAGCAGCGCCGGGACAGGCCCCTATGGCTACACCTTC. Amino acid sequence: CASSAGTGPYGYTF.

The chain links TRBV5-8 to TRBJ2-7, with D tentatively TRBD1 or TRBD2 (5 bases each). Trimming cost V 6 bases and J 5 bases, with 27 bases left between them. The CDR3 runs 17 residues. Germline-derived CDR1 and CDR2 are SGHTS and YDEGEE. The CDR3, as DNA: TGTGCCAGCACCCATAGGCCGGAACGTGGGGGAAAGGACGAGCAGTACTTC. Protein sequence: CASTHRPERGGKDEQYF.